This TCR beta chain was captured in a study of blood T cell repertoires in COVID-19. Germline lookup yields CDR1 LNHDA and CDR2 SQIVND (reference sequence). Trimming removed 1 base from V and 0 bases from J, with 8 bases in between. The CDR3 length is 15 residues. TCRdb's copy holds only in-frame clones and misses some; the assay was immunoSEQ multiplex PCR. Of some 350,000 clones in the sample, about 90% were seen once. Sequences were obtained from peripheral blood. The chain joins TRBV19 to TRBJ2-3, with no clear D. This TCR came from a woman aged 18-30 years who had recovered from COVID-19. CDR3 protein: CASSIGVLSTDTQYF. DNA of the CDR3: TGTGCCAGTAGTATAGGAGTCTTAAGCACAGATACGCAGTATTTT.